This is a list of T cell receptor beta chains from one sample in a study of identical twins. From the 5' RACE reads, TCRdb called clonotypes with MiXCR, one entry per CDR3 protein. The profile shows 1.5 million to 2 million distinct CDR3 sequences, around 29% of them singletons. The sample was cord blood. All receptors derive from a newborn girl in good health. Each CDR3 is given with its conserved first and last residue. The D gene is left open where the match is weak. Only some rows state a clone size, as once, few, many or a class for expanded clones.

V gene	D gene	J gene	clone size	CDR3 DNA	CDR3 protein
TRBV28	TRBD2	TRBJ2-1	-	TGTGCCAGCAGTTATAGCGGGAGGAGGAGGTACAATGAGCAGTTCTTC	CASSYSGRRRYNEQFF
TRBV3-1	TRBD2	TRBJ2-5	-	TGTGCCAGCAGCCACAGCGGGAGCCAAGGGGAGACCCAGTACTTC	CASSHSGSQGETQYF
TRBV5-1	-	TRBJ1-1	-	TGCGCCAGCAGCGGGTCCCCGGGGAACACTGAAGCTTTCTTT	CASSGSPGNTEAFF
TRBV5-1	-	TRBJ1-2	many	TGCGCCAGCAGCTTGGGGGCGCGAGGCTACACCTTC	CASSLGARGYTF
TRBV5-1	-	TRBJ1-2	few	TGCGCCAGCAGCTTGGTATCAGAGTTTCCTAACTATGGCTACACCTTC	CASSLVSEFPNYGYTF
TRBV7-9	-	TRBJ2-1	-	TGTGCCAGCAGCTTAGGAGGGACAACCCCAGAGACCCAGTTCTTC	CASSLGGTTPETQFF
TRBV29-1	-	TRBJ2-3	many	TGCAGCGTTGAGGGACTGAAAAACACAGATACGCAGTATTTT	CSVEGLKNTDTQYF
TRBV3-1	TRBD2	TRBJ2-7	-	TGTGCCAGCAGCCCCACTAGCGGGAGGGACTACGAGCAGTACTTC	CASSPTSGRDYEQYF
TRBV20-1	TRBD1	TRBJ2-7	-	TGCAGTGCTAGATCCGGGACAGGGAAAGGCGAGCAGTACTTC	CSARSGTGKGEQYF
TRBV19	TRBD1	TRBJ1-1	once	TGTGCCAGTAGGCTGACAGGGGTCCCCACTGAAGCTTTCTTT	CASRLTGVPTEAFF
TRBV6-6	-	TRBJ1-2	-	TGTGCCAGCAGTCGTCAGGGGACATGGAGCTACACCTTC	CASSRQGTWSYTF
TRBV4-1	TRBD1	TRBJ2-3	-	TGCGCCAGCAGCCAACCTCCCCGGGACAGGACATATACGCAGTATTTT	CASSQPPRDRTYTQYF
TRBV6-1	-	TRBJ2-1	-	TGTGCCAGCACTCAAGGACTACCTGAGCAGTTCTTC	CASTQGLPEQFF
TRBV29-1	-	TRBJ2-2	few	TGCAGCGTTGAGGGGATTAGGACTGCGAACACCGGGGAGCTGTTTTTT	CSVEGIRTANTGELFF
TRBV6-5	-	TRBJ2-7	-	TGTGCCAGCAGTTACGGGGCCCCCTACGAGCAGTACTTC	CASSYGAPYEQYF
TRBV14	TRBD1	TRBJ2-1	-	TGTGCCAGCAGCCAAGATCCACGACAGGGGGCCAATGAGCAGTTCTTC	CASSQDPRQGANEQFF
TRBV29-1	-	TRBJ2-2	-	TGCAGCGTTCTAGGAGCTCTAGGCACCGGGGAGCTGTTTTTT	CSVLGALGTGELFF
TRBV3-1	-	TRBJ1-5	-	TGTGCCAGCAGCCACAATGGGAGGGTCAATCAGCCCCAGCATTTT	CASSHNGRVNQPQHF
TRBV20-1	-	TRBJ1-5	few	TGCAGTGCTAGTCGTTCGAGTGGGGGCAATCAGCCCCAGCATTTT	CSASRSSGGNQPQHF
TRBV20-1	-	TRBJ1-5	-	TGCAGTGCCCCGGAACACGGGGATCAGCCCCAGCATTTT	CSAPEHGDQPQHF
TRBV10-3	TRBD2	TRBJ2-1	-	TGTGCCATCAGTGACGGGGGGGCTTACAATGAGCAGTTCTTC	CAISDGGAYNEQFF
TRBV3-1	TRBD1	TRBJ1-1	-	TGTGCCAGCAGCACAGGGGGCTCTTTCTTGAACACTGAAGCTTTCTTT	CASSTGGSFLNTEAFF
TRBV28	-	TRBJ2-7	-	TGTGCCAGCAGTTTATTATCCGGGACACACTACGAGCAGTACTTC	CASSLLSGTHYEQYF
TRBV20-1	TRBD1	TRBJ1-2	-	TGCAGTGCTAGAGATCATCTAGGGACAGACTATGGCTACACCTTC	CSARDHLGTDYGYTF
TRBV7-2	-	TRBJ1-2	few	TGTGCCAGCAGCTTATATGCCACCTATGGCTACACCTTC	CASSLYATYGYTF
TRBV20-1	TRBD2	TRBJ2-1	-	TGCAGTGCTCCCGCTCCGGGGGGGCCACGCAATGAGCAGTTCTTC	CSAPAPGGPRNEQFF
TRBV6-6	-	TRBJ1-2	many	TGTGCCAGCAGTTACAGGGGAGACGGCTACACCTTC	CASSYRGDGYTF
TRBV20-1	-	TRBJ1-5	-	TGCAGTGCGAGGACAAATCAGCCCCAGCATTTT	CSARTNQPQHF
TRBV7-9	TRBD1	TRBJ2-1	-	TGTGCCAGCAGCTTACCACGATTGGGACAGTCGCTATACAATGAGCAGTTCTTC	CASSLPRLGQSLYNEQFF
TRBV20-1	-	TRBJ2-5	few	TGCAGTGCACAAGGACACCCGGTGGTGGAGACCCAGTACTTC	CSAQGHPVVETQYF
TRBV14	TRBD1	TRBJ2-7	-	TGTGCCAGCAGCCACAGCCGGGACAGGGGGCCTCGGGAGCAGTACTTC	CASSHSRDRGPREQYF
TRBV27	-	TRBJ1-6	few	TGTGCCAGCGGAGGGAGCTCCTATAATTCACCCCTCCACTTT	CASGGSSYNSPLHF
TRBV25-1	-	TRBJ2-7	few	TGTGCCAGCAGCCTCAACCCCGGGACACCCTACGAGCAGTACTTC	CASSLNPGTPYEQYF
TRBV5-1	-	TRBJ2-7	-	TGCGCCAGCAGCTTAGGGCAGGGGATATGGAACGAGCAGTACTTC	CASSLGQGIWNEQYF
TRBV5-1	TRBD2	TRBJ2-3	few	TGCGCCAGCAGCTTGGATTTGTGGGAGGGCCGGGTGAATACGCAGTATTTT	CASSLDLWEGRVNTQYF
TRBV6-6	-	TRBJ2-5	few	TGTGCCAGCAGTCTCCGGTCAAATAAAGAGACCCAGTACTTC	CASSLRSNKETQYF
TRBV5-6	TRBD1	TRBJ2-5	-	TGTGCCAGCAGCCCCCGGGACAGGGTCGCGGTAGAGACCCAGTACTTC	CASSPRDRVAVETQYF
TRBV5-1	-	TRBJ2-3	few	TGCGCCAGCAGCTTGGGAGAGTTGAGGCCAGATACGCAGTATTTT	CASSLGELRPDTQYF
TRBV20-1	-	TRBJ1-1	-	TGCAGTGCTAGAAGTGGGGGGGGGAACACTGAAGCTTTCTTT	CSARSGGGNTEAFF
TRBV10-3	-	TRBJ1-2	many	TGTGCCATCAGGGCGGGACTGGACTATGGCTACACCTTC	CAIRAGLDYGYTF
TRBV12-3/TRBV12-4	-	TRBJ1-1	few	TGTGCCAGCAAGCCCCAGGAGTACACTGAAGCTTTCTTT	CASKPQEYTEAFF
TRBV6-6	TRBD2	TRBJ2-1	few	TGTGCCAGCAGTTACTCCCGGGGGGGAGTGGGGAACAATGAGCAGTTCTTC	CASSYSRGGVGNNEQFF
TRBV7-9	TRBD1	TRBJ1-5	few	TGTGCCAGCAGCTTAGAGGGACAGGGAAGCAATCAGCCCCAGCATTTT	CASSLEGQGSNQPQHF
TRBV29-1	TRBD2	TRBJ2-5	few	TGCAGCTTCCACGGGGGGACTCTCCAAGAGACCCAGTACTTC	CSFHGGTLQETQYF
TRBV11-2	-	TRBJ2-7	few	TGTGCCAGCAGCCCTTTAGCGCGCTCCTACAATGAGCAGTACTTC	CASSPLARSYNEQYF
TRBV28	TRBD2	TRBJ2-4	-	TGTGCCAGCAGTTTATGTAGCGGGAGGCCAGAGACCCTGTACTTC	CASSLCSGRPETLYF
TRBV6-5	TRBD2	TRBJ2-1	-	TGTGCCAGCAGTTACACTAGCGGGAGGAATGAGCAGTTCTTC	CASSYTSGRNEQFF
TRBV4-2	-	TRBJ1-1	-	TGTGCCAGCAGCCAATCCACGCAGGGTCCCACTGAAGCTTTCTTT	CASSQSTQGPTEAFF
TRBV21-1	-	TRBJ2-7	many	TGTGCCAGCATCACTAGCGGGAACCTCTCCTACGAGCAGTACTTC	CASITSGNLSYEQYF
TRBV6-1	-	TRBJ1-2	few	TGTGCCAGCATGGCCCTGGGGGGAGTAGTCTATGGCTACACCTTC	CASMALGGVVYGYTF
TRBV2	TRBD1	TRBJ2-1	-	TGTGCCAGCCTAAGACAGGGGTACTACAATGGGCAGTTCTTC	CASLRQGYYNGQFF